This T cell receptor beta chain comes out of a study of blood T cell repertoires in COVID-19. Across the study: Sites in the United States, Italy and Spain provided acute and convalescent COVID-19 samples. Sources were T cells, B-cell-depleted T cells, or PBMCs; the material itself was cDNA or gDNA.

Germline assignment: CDR1 SGHRS and CDR2 YFSETQ. V was cut by 4 bases and J by 0 bases, with 8 bases left in between. This CDR3 comprises 14 residues. Study processing details: Estimated nucleated cell counts came from reference gene primer amplification. The data were produced by immunoSEQ multiplex PCR, yet TCRdb's version contains in-frame clones alone and is incomplete. The V and J calls and clone size come from that table; D and trimming were worked out from the DNA. Of about 180,000 clones detected, about 80% appear once; the ten largest clones hold 26%. Sequenced input: peripheral blood. The gene calls are TRBV5-1 and TRBJ1-3; D remains unclear. The TCR comes from a woman in her 70s with acute or convalescent COVID-19. The CDR3 spells CASSQTASGNTIYF. CDR3 DNA sequence: TGCGCCAGCAGCCAAACAGCCTCTGGAAACACCATATATTTT.